The text below deals with one TCR beta chain. Its specific antigen is unknown. Per-nucleotide qualities are absent, and no much larger clonotype sits a single base away. The data originate from a study of shared clonotypes between healthy human individuals (dated by TCRdb to the early 2020s). Regarding the study in general: The cohort comprised a couple of women and three men aged 18 to 49 years. Libraries were prepared and TCR repertoires were sequenced by different laboratories using diverse techniques, in order to increase sequencing depth and limit assay-specific biases. Leukapheresis yielded between about 0.85 and 9.5 billion PBMCs per donor. The study deeply sequenced blood TCR repertoires of 5 or 6 healthy adults to estimate repertoire size and the extent of clonotype sharing between individuals. For each donor, CD4 naive and CD4 memory were each given three plates, CD8 naive was given two plates, and CD8 memory was given one plate.

What the study reported, not specific to this receptor: Higher generation probabilities were observed for clonotypes shared by all four sorted-subset donors than for non-shared clonotypes. Based on pairwise subsampling, the degree of clonotype sharing among donors was expected to be affected by sequencing depth. Sharing across several donors was observed for around 5% of naive CD4, about 3.2% of naive CD8, 2% to 2.5% of memory CD4, and about 0.39% of memory CD8 clonotypes. Sampling was limited to blood, and TCR repertoires in tissue likely differ from TCR repertoires in blood. Even with the large sequencing depth, rarefaction of the sorted-subset datasets indicated that sequencing was incomplete. Because the study included only a small number of donors, the genetic and exposure-history diversity represented was limited. Larger estimated clonotype richness was generally found for naive subsets than for memory subsets.

Healthy HIV-negative adults with no recently reported acute infections or vaccinations were included as donors. Only Caucasian adults living in Nashville, Tennessee, USA were represented among the donors. CD4+ T cells were enriched by magnetic negative selection; naive cells were then positively selected on CD45RA, and the negative fraction formed the memory subset. After blood collection by leukapheresis, PBMCs were isolated using Ficoll-Histopaque density gradient centrifugation and then cryopreserved in the vapor phase of liquid nitrogen. Purity and quantity of every magnetically sorted T cell population were checked by analytical flow cytometry. From each sorted fraction, genomic DNA was isolated and quantified by UV absorbance on a Nanodrop 2000c. Using the deep immunoSEQ assay, multiplex PCR amplified TCR CDR3 regions from genomic DNA. Genomic DNA extracted from each cell subset was distributed evenly over all wells of several immunoSEQ 96-well plates, and each plate served as one replicate. For sorted subsets, roughly 0.2 ug genomic DNA, equal to tens of thousands of T cell genomes, was loaded into each replicate PCR. Purified libraries were measured with a Qubit 3.0 fluorometer, size-checked on a Bioanalyzer 2100, and measured again with the KAPA Library Quantification kit. Each immunoSEQ 96-well plate was sequenced on its own single-read 150-cycle Illumina NextSeq 550 flow cell. In the original analysis: The immunoSEQ output contained only junctional sequences without quality scores, so filtering could not match that applied to full-length reads. Sequences were annotated with PyIR, a Python wrapper for IgBLAST v1.9, and V/J genes and CDR3 were assigned using IMGT germline references. Reads were filtered out if the reads had weak V/J assignments (E-value above 1e-6), no CDR3, stop codons, out-of-frame junctions, or ambiguous translated residues. A V3J clonotype was defined by an identical inferred V gene, J gene, and CDR3 amino acid sequence. To compute the percentage overlap between repertoires, the number of shared unique clonotypes was divided by the size of the smaller repertoire. Repertoire richness was assessed with RTK rarefaction, the Chao1 estimator, and Recon v2.1 estimates of unobserved clonotypes. OLGA was used to compute generation probabilities for all TCRbeta clonotypes that the gDNA method yielded from four donors. TCRdb carries this immuneACCESS record with in-frame sequences only. Its versions omit some clonotypes, under half of them owing to an unresolved V gene in the studies checked, with the rest unexplained. V and J calls and clone size are given by that table; D and trimming were obtained from the DNA. Present in this sample are approximately 2.1 million clones, 80% to 95% of which were seen just once. The ten largest clones represent 0.39% of the sample.

The origin of this receptor is a man aged 18 to 29 in good health. Some clones in this sample may be carry-over from other donors' samples. Sequenced material: naive CD4+ T cells from PBMCs. What the cell subset or site label conveys for this sample: CD45RA+ positively selected.

At the DNA level, the sequence is TGCGCCAGCAGCTTAGGACTAGCGGGAGAAGCTGACGGGGAGCTGTTTTTT. It encodes CASSLGLAGEADGELFF. Recombination joined TRBV5-1 with TRBJ2-2; 13 bases in the junction line up with TRBD2. Spanning cysteine to phenylalanine, the CDR3 consists of 17 amino acids. Here the CDR3 DNA is all that survives: 51 bases in frame from base 1. From a lookup of the germline V gene, CDR1 and CDR2 are SGHRS and YFSETQ. The junction shows trimming of 2 bases on V and 7 bases on J, and the gene matches do not reach 8 bases of it.